This TCR beta chain was identified during a study of cytomegalovirus exposure and HLA in healthy donors. Broader study findings: HLA allele associations emerged for around 15,000 TCR beta sequences in a later analysis, at 0.05 false discovery rate. Across all donors, roughly uniform sequencing depth was an assumption of the presence/absence analyses.

The PCR was carried out with 60 Vbeta primers and 13 Jbeta primers. Libraries were prepared by immunoSEQ multiplex PCR; TCRdb keeps only in-frame clonotypes and omits some of them. Here the sample spans 200,000 to 250,000 clones, 70% to 90% being singletons. Comment on this clone: Its antigen is unknown.

The CDR3 has 17 residues. V shed 4 bases, J shed 0 bases, and the junction held 6 bases outside the gene matches. The germline gives CDR1 SGHNT, CDR2 YYREEE (reference sequence). The specimen sequenced was PBMCs. The chain couples TRBV5-4 to TRBJ2-6, with 8 positions matching TRBD1. The receptor's source is a human donor in good health. Written as DNA, the CDR3 is TGTGCCAGCAGCCACGACAGGGGAAGCTCTGGGGCCAACGTCCTGACTTTC. This gives the protein CASSHDRGSSGANVLTF.